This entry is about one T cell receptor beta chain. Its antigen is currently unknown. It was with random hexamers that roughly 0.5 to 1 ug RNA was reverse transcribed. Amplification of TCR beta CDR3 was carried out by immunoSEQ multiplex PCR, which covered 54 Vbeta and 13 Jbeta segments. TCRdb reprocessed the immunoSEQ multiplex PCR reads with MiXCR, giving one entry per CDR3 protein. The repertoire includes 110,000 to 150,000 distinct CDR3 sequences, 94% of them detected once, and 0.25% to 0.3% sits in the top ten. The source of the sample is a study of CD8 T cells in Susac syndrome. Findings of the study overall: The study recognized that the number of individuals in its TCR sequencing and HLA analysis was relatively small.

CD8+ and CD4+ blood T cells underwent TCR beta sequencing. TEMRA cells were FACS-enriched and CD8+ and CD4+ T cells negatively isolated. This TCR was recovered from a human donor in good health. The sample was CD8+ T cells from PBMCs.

CDR3 coding DNA: TGTGCCAGCAGTCTCTCGGGAGCGGGCCTTTTTGCGGAGCAGTTCTTC. Its translation is CASSLSGAGLFAEQFF. This chain joins TRBV27 and TRBJ2-1; tentative D call: TRBD2 (6 bases). Germline V gene data show CDR1 as MNHEY and CDR2 as SMNVEV (reference sequence). The CDR3 runs 16 residues. The germline V and J ends were trimmed by 5 bases and 10 bases, with 24 bases remaining between them.